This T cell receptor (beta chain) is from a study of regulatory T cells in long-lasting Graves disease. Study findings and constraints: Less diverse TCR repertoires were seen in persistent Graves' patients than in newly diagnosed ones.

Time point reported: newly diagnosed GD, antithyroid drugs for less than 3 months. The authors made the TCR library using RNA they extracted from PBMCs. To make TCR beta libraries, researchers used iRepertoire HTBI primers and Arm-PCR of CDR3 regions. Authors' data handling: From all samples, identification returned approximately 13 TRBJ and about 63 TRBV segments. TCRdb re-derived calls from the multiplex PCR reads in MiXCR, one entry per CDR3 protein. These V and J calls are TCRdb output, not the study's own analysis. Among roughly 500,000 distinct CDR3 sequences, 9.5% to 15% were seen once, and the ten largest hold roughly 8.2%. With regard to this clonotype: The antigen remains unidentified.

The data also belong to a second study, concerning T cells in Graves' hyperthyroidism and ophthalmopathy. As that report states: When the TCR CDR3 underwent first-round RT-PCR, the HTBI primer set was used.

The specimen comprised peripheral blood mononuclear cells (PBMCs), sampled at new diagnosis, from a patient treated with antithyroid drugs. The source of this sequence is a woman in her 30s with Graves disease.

CDR3 coding DNA: TGCAGTGCTAGATCGAGCTTTACCTACGAGCAGTACTTC. It yields the protein CSARSSFTYEQYF. The V gene is TRBV20-1, the J gene TRBJ2-7; D not certain. V lost 2 bases to trimming and J lost 2 bases, with 10 bases between them. In germline, CDR1 is DFQATT, CDR2 SNEGSKA (reference sequence). This CDR3 region has 13 residues.